Listed below are T cell receptor beta chains from one sample, sequenced in a study of blood T cell repertoires in COVID-19. Repertoires were generated with immunoSEQ multiplex PCR, while TCRdb's copy carries only in-frame clones and drops some. The sample lists 11,000 to 15,000 clones, around nine tenths seen once, with more than 25% in the top ten. The specimen was peripheral blood. Source of these receptors: a human donor in a cohort sampled during active COVID-19. The CDR3 runs from the conserved cysteine through the conserved F or W. The D gene is left open where the match is weak. Clone size is shown for a subset of rows, as once, few, many or a class of expanded clone.

clone size: NA
J gene: TRBJ1-1
V gene: TRBV28
D gene: TRBD1
CDR3 DNA: TGTGCCAGCAGCACTTTTACAGGGGCCACTGAAGCTTTCTTT
CDR3 protein: CASSTFTGATEAFF

clone size: NA
J gene: TRBJ2-1
V gene: TRBV7-8
D gene: TRBD1
CDR3 DNA: TGTGCCAGCAGCTTAGGGGACAGGGGCAATGAGCAGTTCTTC
CDR3 protein: CASSLGDRGNEQFF

clone size: NA
J gene: TRBJ1-1
V gene: TRBV7-9
D gene: NA
CDR3 DNA: TGTGCCAGCAGCTCCCAGGGAAACACTGAAGCTTTCTTT
CDR3 protein: CASSSQGNTEAFF

clone size: NA
J gene: TRBJ1-2
V gene: TRBV5-1
D gene: NA
CDR3 DNA: TGCGCCAGCAGCTTGTTACCAGTGGATGGCTACACCTTC
CDR3 protein: CASSLLPVDGYTF

clone size: NA
J gene: TRBJ1-5
V gene: TRBV27
D gene: TRBD1
CDR3 DNA: TGTGCCAGCACCTTACAGGGGGGGCAACAGCCCCAGCATTTT
CDR3 protein: CASTLQGGQQPQHF

clone size: NA
J gene: TRBJ1-5
V gene: TRBV6-4
D gene: NA
CDR3 DNA: TGTGCCAGCAGTGAGTCAGGGGGCAATCAGCCCCAGCATTTT
CDR3 protein: CASSESGGNQPQHF

clone size: NA
J gene: TRBJ2-1
V gene: TRBV7-2
D gene: NA
CDR3 DNA: TGTGCCAGCAGCTTAGCCGGGGTAAACAATGAGCAGTTCTTC
CDR3 protein: CASSLAGVNNEQFF

clone size: once
J gene: TRBJ2-1
V gene: TRBV27
D gene: TRBD2
CDR3 DNA: TGTGCCAGCAGTCCCGGGACTAGCGGTAACAATGAGCAGTTCTTC
CDR3 protein: CASSPGTSGNNEQFF

clone size: once
J gene: TRBJ2-1
V gene: TRBV7-2
D gene: NA
CDR3 DNA: TGTGCCAGCAGCTTAGATAGGGGCTACAATGAGCAGTTCTTC
CDR3 protein: CASSLDRGYNEQFF

clone size: NA
J gene: TRBJ1-5
V gene: TRBV6-6
D gene: NA
CDR3 DNA: TGTGCCAGCAGTTACCTAAGCGGAGGGGGCAATCAGCCCCAGCATTTT
CDR3 protein: CASSYLSGGGNQPQHF

clone size: NA
J gene: TRBJ1-1
V gene: TRBV5-5
D gene: NA
CDR3 DNA: TGTGCCAGCAGCTTCTCTGGAGGGAGGGCTTACACTGAAGCTTTCTTT
CDR3 protein: CASSFSGGRAYTEAFF

clone size: NA
J gene: TRBJ1-2
V gene: TRBV27
D gene: NA
CDR3 DNA: TGTGCCAGCAGTTTATTAAGTCAGATTAACTATGGCTACACCTTC
CDR3 protein: CASSLLSQINYGYTF

clone size: NA
J gene: TRBJ2-5
V gene: TRBV2
D gene: TRBD2
CDR3 DNA: TGTGCCAGCACCGGGACTAGCGGGAGGGCAGGTTTAGAGACCCAGTACTTC
CDR3 protein: CASTGTSGRAGLETQYF

clone size: once
J gene: TRBJ1-2
V gene: TRBV7-9
D gene: NA
CDR3 DNA: TGTGCCAGCAGCTCGACAGCGTTGGGCTACACCTTC
CDR3 protein: CASSSTALGYTF

clone size: once
J gene: TRBJ2-5
V gene: TRBV7-6
D gene: NA
CDR3 DNA: TGTGCCAGCAGCTTAGTTATGACTACCCAAGAGACCCAGTACTTC
CDR3 protein: CASSLVMTTQETQYF

clone size: NA
J gene: TRBJ1-1
V gene: TRBV5-1
D gene: TRBD1
CDR3 DNA: TGCGCCAGCAGCCTGGGGACAGGGGGAAACACTGAAGCTTTCTTT
CDR3 protein: CASSLGTGGNTEAFF

clone size: NA
J gene: TRBJ2-7
V gene: TRBV2
D gene: NA
CDR3 DNA: TGTGCCAGCAGTGTCCTCTCCTACGAGCAGTACTTC
CDR3 protein: CASSVLSYEQYF

clone size: once
J gene: TRBJ2-6
V gene: TRBV7-2
D gene: NA
CDR3 DNA: TGTGCCAGCAGCTTAGACTTCTCTGGGGCCAACGTCCTGACTTTC
CDR3 protein: CASSLDFSGANVLTF